This section outlines one TCR beta chain sequence together with its context. TCRdb itself ran the RT-PCR reads through MiXCR, one entry per CDR3 protein. The sample has 550,000 to 750,000 distinct CDR3 sequences; approximately 15% are singletons. From germline, CDR1 is DFQATT and CDR2 SNEGSKA (reference sequence). This CDR3 comprises 13 residues. Trimming removed 5 bases from V and 8 bases from J, with 16 bases in between. J is TRBJ2-1 and V is TRBV20-1; D is unclear. The sample taken for sequencing was memory CD4+ T cells from blood. The source of this sequence is a female donor in good health, serving as a healthy control. The CDR3 here is CSAPTSRWDEQFF. Here the CDR3 DNA reads TGCAGTGCTCCCACCTCCCGCTGGGATGAGCAGTTCTTC.